The clone carrying this T cell receptor (beta chain) was seen a single time. CDR3 length equals 15 residues. This sample was included in a study of shared clonotypes between healthy human individuals. Clones were sequenced by immunoSEQ multiplex PCR, and TCRdb holds only the in-frame ones, with some missing. The sample contains a few hundred thousand clones, around 87% of which appear only once. Sequencing was performed on memory CD8+ T cells sorted from blood. The subset: CD45RO+ cells pooled with CCR7-negative TemRA cells. This chain uses TRBV21-1 with TRBJ2-5; the DNA was not compared with TRBD2, the D call given in the table. TRBV21-1 is a listed pseudogene. This receptor was taken from a man in his late teens or twenties in good health. The CDR3: CASSKVLGGRETQYF. In DNA, the CDR3 is TGTGCCAGCAGCAAAGTTTTGGGAGGTCGTGAGACCCAGTACTTC.